The TCR beta chain described here comes from a study of cytomegalovirus exposure and HLA in healthy donors (dated by TCRdb to 2016 to 2017). For context, the study as a whole: According to a later analysis, one platform produced both the roughly 130 validation repertoires and the 730 or so repertoires of the first cohort. Besides the first cohort of approximately 670 subjects, a separate validation cohort made up of 120 different subjects was used. The study combined high-throughput TCR immunosequencing, statistical association of individual TCRs with disease status, and machine learning to predict cytomegalovirus infection status. The study aimed to test whether signatures of past pathogen exposure could be identified by cataloging public T cell receptors.

Donors formed part of the validation cohort, which comprised 95 to 150 subjects and was distinct from the first cohort of roughly 600 subjects. With regard to this clone: Which antigen it targets is not known. No clone much larger than this one lies a single base away; base qualities are absent.

Library preparation was by the immunoSEQ multiplex PCR assay. On the study's bioinformatics: A statistical classification framework was built to diagnose cytomegalovirus status from the catalog of TCR beta chain sequences. This immuneACCESS table, as held by TCRdb, lists in-frame sequences with V and J called but not all clones. Of the missing ones, under half trace to an unresolved V gene in checked studies; the others have no known cause. V, J and clone size are taken as reported in that table, and D and trimming were inferred from the DNA itself. This sample has around 300,000 clones in its table, and 86% of those were observed once. The ten top clones hold more than 0.8% of the sample. Broad study findings and their caveats: A total of some 180 TCR beta chains were listed by the study as associated with cytomegalovirus. The authors suggested that the approach could potentially be generalized to other disease states and immunological phenotypes. A later analysis lacked HLA typing for the validation cohort, so it scored co-occurrence in that cohort across all 110 or so repertoires. In both the original and validation cohorts, the classifier was reported to diagnose cytomegalovirus status with high specificity and sensitivity. In vitro tests confirmed that a few of the cytomegalovirus-associated TCR beta chains recognize cytomegalovirus antigens. Most TCR sequences were observed very rarely across donors, whereas some public TCRs were present in many individuals. A later analysis found that TCRs clustered in the first cohort also tended to co-occur in the 120 validation repertoires, with just under 95% of cluster scores above 0.

Sequenced material: PBMCs. This clonotype was sampled from a woman aged 18 to 35 in good health and CMV-seronegative.

The CDR3 corresponds to CASSLLTGSLTDTQYF. The nucleotide sequence is TGCGCCAGCAGCTTGTTGACAGGGTCCCTCACAGATACGCAGTATTTT. The chain uses TRBV5-1 and TRBJ2-3, and 7 junctional nucleotides match TRBD1. CDR1 SGHRS and CDR2 YFSETQ are derived from the germline V gene. Trimming leaves V shorter by 1 base and J shorter by 2 bases, with the junction holding 7 bases beyond the gene matches. The CDR3 measures 16 amino acids from cysteine to phenylalanine. The retained sequence is limited to the CDR3, 48 bases, with the frame set at the first base. With the portions outside the CDR3 filled from the reference TRBV5-1 and TRBJ2-3 genes, the complete variable region becomes KAGVTQTPRYLIKTRGQQVTLSCSPISGHRSVSWYQQTPGQGLQFLFEYFSETQRNKGNFPGRFSGRQFSNSRSEMNVSTLELGDSALYLCASSLLTGSLTDTQYFGPGTRLTVL.